This T cell receptor beta chain was obtained from a study of response to subunit inactivated influenza vaccine. J gave up 1 base and V 5 bases, and 16 bases lay outside the gene matches. This CDR3 comprises 18 residues. CDR1 MDHEN and CDR2 SYDVKM come from the germline V gene. TCRdb redid the calling of the RT-PCR reads with MiXCR, one entry per CDR3 protein. The sample holds some 570,000 distinct CDR3 sequences, about 11% seen once. The sample holds many counts of this clonotype. The target antigen is unknown. General study findings and limits: After each seasonal influenza vaccination, few new T cells are recruited, the authors suggested.

This sample also belongs to another study, concerning T cells expressing NK-cell markers. That work adds: TCR beta libraries carry UMIs added by 5'RACE template switching. Seven donors tested HCMV-seropositive and one tested seronegative among the eight sequenced. Similarly, these clonotypes led the CD3+CD56-NKG2C+ fraction as well in several donors. It remained uncertain whether the expanded NKG2C+ T cell clones were specific for HCMV antigens.

V and J are TRBV28 and TRBJ1-1, with 7 positions matching TRBD1. The source of this sequence is a man aged 50 to 59 who received an inactivated influenza vaccine. Here the sequenced sample was PBMCs from blood, taken on the day of vaccination. The CDR3 is CASSQRQGARRKNTEAFF. The CDR3 coding sequence is TGTGCCAGCAGTCAGAGACAGGGAGCGAGGAGAAAGAACACTGAAGCTTTCTTT. The complete variable domain, with remaining parts taken from reference TRBV28 and TRBJ1-1, reads DVKVTQSSRYLVKRTGEKVFLECVQDMDHENMFWYRQDPGLGLRLIYFSYDVKMKEKGDIPEGYSVSREKKERFSLILESASTNQTSMYLCASSQRQGARRKNTEAFFGQGTRLTVV.